This paragraph reports one T cell receptor beta chain. Its target is unknown. These data originate in a study of cytomegalovirus exposure and HLA in healthy donors. PCR employed 60 Vbeta and 13 Jbeta primers. Only in-frame clones appear in the TCRdb table, and some are missing; sequencing was by immunoSEQ multiplex PCR. The sample holds fewer than 200,000 clones, around 79% seen once. There are 15 residues in the CDR3. CDR1 is LGHNA, CDR2 YSLEER, per germline. Trimming took 0 bases from V and 3 from J, leaving 12 bases between them. Whole-study results and caveats: The only immune exposure information that was available was CMV serostatus. Common viral pathogens (according to a later analysis) appeared linked to several of the most significant clusters.

This chain connects TRBV4-3 to TRBJ2-7; TRBD2 might be the D (7 bases). Sequenced input: PBMCs. The clonotype originates from a young man in good health and CMV-seronegative. The CDR3 is CASSQERRGGYEQYF. The CDR3 DNA sequence: TGCGCCAGCAGCCAAGAAAGGAGGGGGGGCTACGAGCAGTACTTC.